This is a list of T cell receptor beta chains from one sample in a study of glioma-infiltrating T cells after dendritic cell vaccination. Clones were read by immunoSEQ multiplex PCR, and TCRdb kept only the in-frame ones, dropping some. The profile shows around 97,000 clones, 81% of them singletons. This sample comprised blood, obtained before dendritic cell vaccination. These receptors all stem from a human donor with glioblastoma. Both conserved end residues are part of each CDR3. A D gene is named only where the DNA matches it firmly. Expanded clones get a size class; other rows say once, few or many, or leave the size out.

j_call: TRBJ2-7; d_call: .; v_call: TRBV19; clone_size: .; cdr3_aa: CASSIPGAYEQYF; cdr3_nt: TGTGCCAGTAGTATCCCCGGAGCCTACGAGCAGTACTTC
j_call: TRBJ2-7; d_call: .; v_call: TRBV7-2; clone_size: .; cdr3_aa: CASSSFGGGRSYEQYF; cdr3_nt: TGTGCCAGCAGCTCCTTTGGGGGGGGGCGGTCCTACGAGCAGTACTTC
j_call: TRBJ2-1; d_call: TRBD1; v_call: TRBV4-1; clone_size: .; cdr3_aa: CASSQEGRGITYNEQFF; cdr3_nt: TGCGCCAGCAGCCAAGAAGGCAGGGGGATTACCTACAATGAGCAGTTCTTC
j_call: TRBJ1-5; d_call: .; v_call: TRBV19; clone_size: .; cdr3_aa: CASSILNQPQHF; cdr3_nt: TGTGCCAGTAGTATCCTTAATCAGCCCCAGCATTTT
j_call: TRBJ2-3; d_call: TRBD2; v_call: TRBV5-1; clone_size: few; cdr3_aa: CASSLGASGGTDTQYF; cdr3_nt: TGCGCCAGCAGCTTGGGGGCTAGCGGGGGCACAGATACGCAGTATTTT
j_call: TRBJ1-5; d_call: .; v_call: TRBV5-1; clone_size: once; cdr3_aa: CASSPVGDSNQPQHF; cdr3_nt: TGCGCCAGCAGCCCGGTCGGGGATAGCAATCAGCCCCAGCATTTT
j_call: TRBJ1-6; d_call: TRBD1; v_call: TRBV6-1; clone_size: .; cdr3_aa: CASSIQGANSPLHF; cdr3_nt: TGTGCCAGCAGTATTCAGGGGGCCAATTCACCCCTCCACTTT
j_call: TRBJ1-1; d_call: .; v_call: TRBV5-1; clone_size: .; cdr3_aa: CASSLSQGNTEAFF; cdr3_nt: TGCGCCAGCAGCTTGAGCCAGGGGAACACTGAAGCTTTCTTT
j_call: TRBJ2-3; d_call: .; v_call: TRBV4-2; clone_size: .; cdr3_aa: CASSQSQRVGTDTQYF; cdr3_nt: TGTGCCAGCAGCCAAAGCCAGCGGGTAGGCACAGATACGCAGTATTTT
j_call: TRBJ2-3; d_call: .; v_call: TRBV4-2; clone_size: few; cdr3_aa: CASQDTTSTDTQYF; cdr3_nt: TGTGCCAGCCAGGACACCACTAGCACAGATACGCAGTATTTT
j_call: TRBJ1-5; d_call: TRBD1; v_call: TRBV30; clone_size: .; cdr3_aa: CAWSSTGQGAVQPQHF; cdr3_nt: TGTGCCTGGAGTTCCACGGGACAGGGGGCGGTTCAGCCCCAGCATTTT
j_call: TRBJ2-2; d_call: .; v_call: TRBV4-2; clone_size: .; cdr3_aa: CASSQDRSYTGELFF; cdr3_nt: TGTGCCAGCAGCCAAGATCGGTCCTACACCGGGGAGCTGTTTTTT
j_call: TRBJ2-2; d_call: TRBD2; v_call: TRBV6-6; clone_size: .; cdr3_aa: CASSSTTAGGGGELFF; cdr3_nt: TGTGCCAGCAGTTCAACCACAGCGGGGGGTGGTGGGGAGCTGTTCTTT
j_call: TRBJ2-7; d_call: TRBD2; v_call: TRBV5-1; clone_size: .; cdr3_aa: CASSPRTSGVSYEQYF; cdr3_nt: TGCGCCAGCAGCCCCAGGACTAGCGGGGTTTCCTACGAGCAGTACTTC
j_call: TRBJ2-7; d_call: .; v_call: TRBV9; clone_size: .; cdr3_aa: CASSVDGGEQYF; cdr3_nt: TGTGCCAGCAGCGTAGATGGCGGCGAGCAGTACTTC
j_call: TRBJ1-2; d_call: .; v_call: TRBV5-1; clone_size: .; cdr3_aa: CASSLQQGAYGYTF; cdr3_nt: TGCGCCAGCAGCTTGCAACAGGGAGCCTATGGCTACACCTTC
j_call: TRBJ1-5; d_call: TRBD1; v_call: TRBV4-1; clone_size: .; cdr3_aa: CASSKGQGNQPQHF; cdr3_nt: TGCGCCAGCAGTAAGGGACAGGGCAATCAGCCCCAGCATTTT
j_call: TRBJ1-1; d_call: .; v_call: TRBV27; clone_size: .; cdr3_aa: CASRRGEGTEAFF; cdr3_nt: TGTGCCAGCAGGCGAGGGGAGGGCACTGAAGCTTTCTTT
j_call: TRBJ2-1; d_call: TRBD2; v_call: TRBV5-1; clone_size: .; cdr3_aa: CASTPSGDYNEQFF; cdr3_nt: TGCGCCAGCACCCCTAGCGGGGACTACAATGAGCAGTTCTTC
j_call: TRBJ1-2; d_call: .; v_call: TRBV6-4; clone_size: many; cdr3_aa: CASSEGGYGYTF; cdr3_nt: TGTGCCAGCAGTGAAGGCGGGTATGGCTACACCTTC
j_call: TRBJ1-3; d_call: .; v_call: TRBV5-1; clone_size: .; cdr3_aa: CASSLVGDSGNTIYF; cdr3_nt: TGCGCCAGCAGCTTGGTCGGGGACTCTGGAAACACCATATATTTT
j_call: TRBJ1-2; d_call: .; v_call: TRBV2; clone_size: once; cdr3_aa: CASPDLAGYGYTF; cdr3_nt: TGTGCCAGTCCAGATCTAGCCGGCTATGGCTACACCTTC
j_call: TRBJ1-1; d_call: .; v_call: TRBV4-3; clone_size: .; cdr3_aa: CASSQEGVGHTEAFF; cdr3_nt: TGCGCCAGCAGCCAAGAAGGGGTAGGACACACTGAAGCTTTCTTT
j_call: TRBJ2-5; d_call: .; v_call: TRBV2; clone_size: .; cdr3_aa: CASSEGPSAQETQYF; cdr3_nt: TGTGCCAGCAGTGAAGGTCCTAGCGCCCAAGAGACCCAGTACTTC
j_call: TRBJ2-2; d_call: .; v_call: TRBV15; clone_size: .; cdr3_aa: CATSRDRSTGELFF; cdr3_nt: TGTGCCACCAGCAGAGATAGGAGCACCGGGGAGCTGTTTTTT
j_call: TRBJ1-5; d_call: .; v_call: TRBV6-6; clone_size: .; cdr3_aa: CASSPRTGNQPQHF; cdr3_nt: TGTGCCAGCAGTCCCCGGACGGGGAACCAGCCCCAGCATTTT
j_call: TRBJ1-1; d_call: .; v_call: TRBV30; clone_size: few; cdr3_aa: CAWSVFGRNTEAFF; cdr3_nt: TGTGCCTGGAGTGTATTTGGGAGGAACACTGAAGCTTTCTTT
j_call: TRBJ1-1; d_call: TRBD1; v_call: TRBV7-8; clone_size: .; cdr3_aa: CASANRGQGIINPGSEAFF; cdr3_nt: TGTGCCAGCGCGAACAGGGGACAGGGGATAATAAATCCGGGATCTGAAGCTTTCTTT
j_call: TRBJ1-1; d_call: TRBD1; v_call: TRBV6-5; clone_size: .; cdr3_aa: CASSQDRVNTEAFF; cdr3_nt: TGTGCCAGCAGTCAGGACAGGGTGAACACTGAAGCTTTCTTT
j_call: TRBJ2-7; d_call: TRBD1; v_call: TRBV7-2; clone_size: few; cdr3_aa: CASSFGRQGSYEQYF; cdr3_nt: TGTGCCAGCAGCTTCGGCAGACAGGGTAGCTACGAGCAGTACTTC
j_call: TRBJ2-3; d_call: TRBD2; v_call: TRBV19; clone_size: .; cdr3_aa: CASSRGGLAVRSTDTQYF; cdr3_nt: TGTGCCAGTAGTAGAGGAGGACTAGCGGTGCGTAGCACAGATACGCAGTATTTT
j_call: TRBJ1-2; d_call: TRBD1; v_call: TRBV2; clone_size: .; cdr3_aa: CASSVRQGQNGYTF; cdr3_nt: TGTGCCAGCAGTGTGCGACAGGGGCAAAATGGCTACACCTTC
j_call: TRBJ1-2; d_call: TRBD1; v_call: TRBV5-6; clone_size: .; cdr3_aa: CASSFRDREYGYTF; cdr3_nt: TGTGCCAGCAGCTTCAGGGACAGGGAATATGGCTACACCTTC
j_call: TRBJ2-3; d_call: .; v_call: TRBV11-2; clone_size: .; cdr3_aa: CASSLDRGDTQYF; cdr3_nt: TGTGCCAGCAGCTTAGACAGGGGAGATACGCAGTATTTT
j_call: TRBJ2-7; d_call: TRBD1; v_call: TRBV29-1; clone_size: .; cdr3_aa: CSFTGGSYEQYF; cdr3_nt: TGCAGCTTTACAGGGGGATCCTACGAGCAGTACTTC
j_call: TRBJ1-5; d_call: .; v_call: TRBV5-1; clone_size: .; cdr3_aa: CASSLEGDGDQPQHF; cdr3_nt: TGCGCCAGCAGCCTGGAGGGGGACGGTGATCAGCCCCAGCATTTT
j_call: TRBJ2-3; d_call: TRBD2; v_call: TRBV27; clone_size: .; cdr3_aa: CASSSLSTSGGAIDTQYF; cdr3_nt: TGTGCCAGCAGTTCCCTCTCCACTAGCGGGGGGGCGATCGATACGCAGTATTTT
j_call: TRBJ1-2; d_call: .; v_call: TRBV7-9; clone_size: .; cdr3_aa: CASSLKSNAGDGYTF; cdr3_nt: TGTGCCAGCAGCTTAAAATCGAACGCCGGAGATGGCTACACCTTC
j_call: TRBJ2-1; d_call: .; v_call: TRBV7-2; clone_size: few; cdr3_aa: CASTREVTYNEQFF; cdr3_nt: TGTGCCAGCACCAGGGAGGTTACCTACAATGAGCAGTTCTTC
j_call: TRBJ1-6; d_call: TRBD1; v_call: TRBV4-3; clone_size: .; cdr3_aa: CASSQDVQGAASPLHF; cdr3_nt: TGCGCCAGCAGCCAAGATGTACAGGGGGCGGCTTCACCCCTCCACTTT
j_call: TRBJ1-4; d_call: .; v_call: TRBV12-5; clone_size: .; cdr3_aa: CASGLGQTSTNEKLFF; cdr3_nt: TGTGCTAGTGGTTTGGGACAGACATCAACTAATGAAAAACTGTTTTTT
j_call: TRBJ2-3; d_call: TRBD2; v_call: TRBV7-2; clone_size: .; cdr3_aa: CASSLDGGSTDTQYF; cdr3_nt: TGTGCCAGCAGCTTAGACGGGGGGAGCACAGATACGCAGTATTTT
j_call: TRBJ2-1; d_call: .; v_call: TRBV7-9; clone_size: .; cdr3_aa: CASSFTNNEQFF; cdr3_nt: TGTGCCAGCAGCTTTACAAACAATGAGCAGTTCTTC
j_call: TRBJ1-1; d_call: .; v_call: TRBV5-1; clone_size: .; cdr3_aa: CASSPSMDSAEAFF; cdr3_nt: TGCGCCAGCAGCCCAAGCATGGACAGCGCTGAAGCTTTCTTT
j_call: TRBJ1-2; d_call: TRBD1; v_call: TRBV18; clone_size: .; cdr3_aa: CASSPEGTGRNGYTF; cdr3_nt: TGTGCCAGCTCACCGGAGGGGACAGGGAGGAATGGCTACACCTTC
j_call: TRBJ2-7; d_call: TRBD1; v_call: TRBV15; clone_size: .; cdr3_aa: CATSRVRGLEEQYF; cdr3_nt: TGTGCCACCAGCAGAGTAAGGGGGCTAGAAGAGCAGTACTTC
j_call: TRBJ1-6; d_call: .; v_call: TRBV5-1; clone_size: .; cdr3_aa: CASSSRTTGYNSPLHF; cdr3_nt: TGCGCCAGCAGCTCCCGAACGACAGGATACAATTCACCCCTCCACTTT
j_call: TRBJ2-5; d_call: TRBD1; v_call: TRBV27; clone_size: .; cdr3_aa: CASSLSSGGGETQYF; cdr3_nt: TGTGCCAGCAGTTTATCGTCAGGGGGCGGGGAGACCCAGTACTTC
j_call: TRBJ2-2; d_call: TRBD1; v_call: TRBV27; clone_size: once; cdr3_aa: CASSADRQNTGELFF; cdr3_nt: TGTGCCAGCAGTGCGGACAGGCAGAACACCGGGGAGCTGTTTTTT
j_call: TRBJ1-6; d_call: TRBD1; v_call: TRBV6-6; clone_size: .; cdr3_aa: CASTIGQGSYNSPLHF; cdr3_nt: TGTGCCAGCACCATAGGACAGGGCTCCTATAATTCACCCCTCCACTTT
j_call: TRBJ2-7; d_call: TRBD1; v_call: TRBV5-1; clone_size: .; cdr3_aa: CASTPGTGNYEQYF; cdr3_nt: TGCGCCAGTACACCCGGGACAGGGAACTACGAGCAGTACTTC
j_call: TRBJ1-3; d_call: .; v_call: TRBV7-9; clone_size: .; cdr3_aa: CASSPGRQGRGNTIYF; cdr3_nt: TGTGCCAGCAGCCCAGGGCGTCAGGGGCGAGGAAACACCATATATTTT
j_call: TRBJ2-5; d_call: TRBD2; v_call: TRBV4-2; clone_size: .; cdr3_aa: CASSQVRTSPETQYF; cdr3_nt: TGTGCCAGCAGCCAAGTTAGGACTAGCCCAGAGACCCAGTACTTC
j_call: TRBJ2-1; d_call: .; v_call: TRBV2; clone_size: .; cdr3_aa: CASSEAWGDSNPSYNEQFF; cdr3_nt: TGTGCCAGCAGTGAAGCCTGGGGGGACAGCAACCCCTCCTACAATGAGCAGTTCTTC
j_call: TRBJ2-3; d_call: TRBD2; v_call: TRBV5-1; clone_size: .; cdr3_aa: CASSPAGGPGTDTQYF; cdr3_nt: TGCGCCAGCAGCCCCGCGGGGGGGCCTGGCACAGATACGCAGTATTTT
j_call: TRBJ1-1; d_call: TRBD1; v_call: TRBV19; clone_size: .; cdr3_aa: CASSPLDRLFNTEAFF; cdr3_nt: TGTGCCAGTAGTCCCCTGGACAGGCTTTTTAACACTGAAGCTTTCTTT
j_call: TRBJ2-3; d_call: TRBD2; v_call: TRBV13; clone_size: once; cdr3_aa: CASSLERGPISGTQYF; cdr3_nt: TGTGCCAGCAGCTTGGAGCGGGGGCCGATTTCAGGTACGCAGTATTTT
j_call: TRBJ1-1; d_call: .; v_call: TRBV27; clone_size: once; cdr3_aa: CASSFQATGAEAFF; cdr3_nt: TGTGCCAGCAGTTTTCAAGCGACCGGGGCTGAAGCTTTCTTT
j_call: TRBJ1-1; d_call: .; v_call: TRBV7-3; clone_size: once; cdr3_aa: CASSDPGSNKAFF; cdr3_nt: TGTGCCAGCAGCGACCCGGGATCCAATAAAGCTTTCTTT
j_call: TRBJ2-3; d_call: .; v_call: TRBV5-1; clone_size: .; cdr3_aa: CASSLVAEDTQYF; cdr3_nt: TGCGCCAGCAGCTTGGTTGCAGAAGATACGCAGTATTTT